What follows are 4 T cell receptor beta chains derived from one specimen sequenced in a study of T cell changes during pregnancy in multiple sclerosis. The method was immunoSEQ multiplex PCR; TCRdb's version includes in-frame clones alone and lacks a portion of them. The repertoire includes 55,000 to 75,000 clones, 91% of them detected once, and 1% to 1.5% sits in the top ten. The starting material was peripheral blood, obtained after pregnancy. The receptor source for this set is a female donor in good health, enrolled as a control in a pregnancy study.

V is TRBV7-9 and J is TRBJ1-1; 9 nucleotides line up with TRBD1. Germline CDR1 SEHNR, CDR2 FQNEAQ (reference sequence). Trimming removed 5 bases from V and 8 bases from J; junction bases left unmatched: 9. The CDR3 runs 14 residues. CDR3 amino acids: CASSQGGGQGEAFF. The CDR3 DNA reads TGTGCCAGCAGCCAGGGGGGGGGACAGGGCGAAGCTTTCTTT.

The genes are TRBV30 and TRBJ2-7, with TRBD2 as a possible D gene (7 bases). The CDR3 contains 15 residues. V was trimmed by 2 bases and J by 2 bases, leaving 16 bases between them. Germline assignment: CDR1 GTSNPN and CDR2 SVGIG (reference sequence). CDR3 region: CAWSRVRGGPYEQYF. The CDR3 region has the DNA TGTGCCTGGAGTCGGGTAAGGGGGGGCCCCTACGAGCAGTACTTC.

The chain carries TRBV21-1 and TRBJ1-6; the DNA was not used to check the table's D call, TRBD1. TRBV21-1 is annotated as a pseudogene. The CDR3 loop spans 15 amino acids. The CDR3 DNA reads TGTGCCAGCAGCGAGGACAAAAGGCAAAATTCACCCCTCCACTTT. Its protein is CASSEDKRQNSPLHF.

The rearrangement links TRBV11-1 to TRBJ2-2; tentatively, D is TRBD1 (5 bases). From germline, CDR1 is SGHAT and CDR2 FQDESV (reference sequence). V lost 0 bases, J lost 4 bases, and 9 bases lay in between. The CDR3 has 15 amino acids. CDR3: CASSLAGAATGELFF. The CDR3 DNA follows: TGTGCCAGCAGCTTAGCAGGGGCGGCCACCGGGGAGCTGTTTTTT. The variable domain in full, completed from reference TRBV11-1 and TRBJ2-2, reads EAEVAQSPRYKITEKSQAVAFWCDPISGHATLYWYRQILGQGPELLVQFQDESVVDDSQLPKDRFSAERLKGVDSTLKIQPAELGDSAMYLCASSLAGAATGELFFGEGSRLTVL.